The TCR beta chain under discussion was sequenced for a study of T-cell memory formation after mild COVID-19. Overall study findings and caveats: Of the contracting clones, CD4+ ones lay mainly in CM and EM, and CD8+ ones in EMRA.

In TCRdb, the 5' RACE reads were re-called with MiXCR into one record per CDR3 protein. The table lists hundreds of thousands of distinct CDR3 sequences, roughly 15% of them singletons. In this sample, this clonotype turned up a few times. Antigen: not known. V lost 3 bases and J 2 bases, leaving 12 bases between the germline ends. Per germline, CDR1 SGHTA and CDR2 FQGNSA. This CDR3 has 15 amino acids. Input material: PBMCs or a T cell subset sorted from them (not recorded which). The TCR sequence derives from a man younger than 30 who had mild COVID-19 (a few samples of this study predate the infection). Cell type and time point are not known. This sequence joins TRBV7-2 and TRBJ2-3; perhaps D is TRBD1 or TRBD2 (5 bases each). CDR3 loop: CASSFLPGTTDTQYF. The CDR3 DNA follows: TGTGCCAGCAGCTTCCTGCCAGGGACCACAGATACGCAGTATTTT. Based on the CDR3 plus reference TRBV7-2 and TRBJ2-3, the full variable domain is GAGVSQSPSNKVTEKGKDVELRCDPISGHTALYWYRQSLGQGLEFLIYFQGNSAPDKSGLPSDRFSAERTGGSVSTLTIQRTQQEDSAVYLCASSFLPGTTDTQYFGPGTRLTVL.